This note documents a single T cell receptor (beta chain) sequence. Its matching antigen is unknown. Produced via immunoSEQ multiplex PCR; TCRdb's table is partial and in-frame only. The data show some 120,000 clones, 88% seen once. These data belong to a study of radiation and T cells in renal cell carcinoma. CDR3 length equals 14 residues. The V gene's germline CDR1 is SGHRS and CDR2 YFSETQ. V gave up 1 base and J gave up 2 bases, with 9 bases separating them. Indicated time point: blood 2 weeks post-SBRT. Documented treatment: 15 Gy SBRT to primary tumor, nephrectomy 4 weeks later. The tumor was a clear cell renal cell carcinoma. Notes on the study in general: Baseline intratumoral clonotype presence is unknown without pretreatment biopsies. Top tumor clonotypes rose in blood 2 weeks post-radiation, then contracted.

This receptor was taken from a woman aged 70 to 79 with renal cell carcinoma. This specimen was blood, taken from a patient whose treatment included radiotherapy and nephrectomy. V is TRBV5-1 and J is TRBJ1-1; D call uncertain. The CDR3 nucleotides are TGCGCCAGCAGCTTGAATGCGGCCAACACTGAAGCTTTCTTT. The encoded protein is CASSLNAANTEAFF.